One T cell receptor (beta chain) is described in this entry. In the original analysis: Nucleated cell counts were estimated from reference gene primer amplification. Repertoires were generated with immunoSEQ multiplex PCR, while TCRdb's copy carries only in-frame clones and drops some. V, J and clone size are those of that table, while D and trimming were read from the DNA. The sample includes some 130,000 clones, roughly 90% of them seen just once. The data stem from a study of blood T cell repertoires in COVID-19. Study overall: Material from acute and convalescent COVID-19 was sourced from the United States, Italy and Spain. PBMCs, B-cell-depleted T cells, or T cells were the source of the cDNA or gDNA that made up the material.

The CDR3 covers 18 residues. Trimming cost V 5 bases and J 2 bases; bases outside gene matches: 14. Per the germline V gene, CDR1 is SEHNR and CDR2 is FQNEAQ (reference sequence). The genes are TRBV7-9 and TRBJ2-7, with 11 bases that match TRBD1. The sample comprised peripheral blood. The clonotype was recovered from a man in his fifties or sixties with active COVID-19. The chain's CDR3 is CASSGHSGTGGLTYEQYF. CDR3 DNA sequence: TGTGCCAGCAGCGGCCACTCCGGGACAGGGGGACTGACCTACGAGCAGTACTTC.